The 24 T cell receptor beta chains in this list originate from one sample, sequenced in a study of post-analysis software for immune sequencing data. Prepared libraries of TCR beta cDNA carried unique molecular identifiers. TCRdb passed the PCR reads through MiXCR, listing each CDR3 protein once. This sample has roughly 430,000 distinct CDR3 sequences; approximately 39% occur once, and the top ten carry approximately 7.6%. For these TCRs, the target antigens are not known. Regarding the study as a whole: Patients carried 5 or 6 TRBV segments more frequently than controls did, and TRBV5-6, TRBV5-1 and TRBV20-1 were among them.

The sequencing input was blood. These receptors originate from a girl between 2 and 10 years old with multiple sclerosis.

This chain joins TRBV5-1 and TRBJ2-5, with 9 positions matching TRBD1. V was pared by 0 bases and J by 5 bases, with 8 bases of the junction left unmatched. The germline V gene has CDR1 SGHRS and CDR2 YFSETQ. The CDR3 totals 16 residues. The CDR3 reads CASSLARDRVEETQYF. The CDR3 DNA sequence: TGCGCCAGCAGCTTGGCCAGGGACAGGGTTGAGGAGACCCAGTACTTC.

This clonotype turned up a few times. The chain joins TRBV20-1 to TRBJ2-1; 9 nucleotides agree with TRBD2. V lost 5 bases to trimming and J lost 1 base; unmatched junction nucleotides: 6. This CDR3 spans 15 amino acids. The V gene's germline CDR1 is DFQATT and CDR2 SNEGSKA (reference sequence). CDR3: CSADGLAPSYNEQFF. The CDR3 region has the DNA TGCAGTGCTGATGGACTAGCGCCTTCCTACAATGAGCAGTTCTTC.

The V and J genes are TRBV29-1 and TRBJ2-3; the D gene is possibly TRBD1 (6 bases). The CDR3 spans 12 residues. CDR1 and CDR2 from the germline V gene are SQVTM and ANQGSEA. Trimming removed 4 bases from V and 5 bases from J, with 10 bases in between. CDR3 sequence reads: CSVVMDRDTQYF. CDR3 nucleotides: TGCAGCGTTGTCATGGACAGAGATACGCAGTATTTT.

This clonotype was found a few times. The rearrangement joins TRBV6-2 or TRBV6-3 to TRBJ2-7, with D possibly TRBD2 on 6 matching bases. The CDR3 is 13 residues long. CDR1 is MNHEY, CDR2 SVGEGT, per germline. Trimming shortened V by 6 bases and J by 6 bases, and 15 bases separated the two germline ends. CDR3 bases: TGTGCCAGCAGGACTGGGTCCGGGGGCGAGCAGTACTTC. Its protein product is CASRTGSGGEQYF.

The chain employs TRBV18 and TRBJ2-7, with 8 bases that match TRBD1. This CDR3 has 18 amino acids. Germline CDR1 reads KGHSH; CDR2 reads LQKENI. V lost 3 bases and J lost 1; bases outside the gene matches: 14. CDR3 residues: CASSPSRGQGAMSYEQYF. The CDR3 DNA is TGTGCCAGCTCACCCTCCCGGGGCCAGGGGGCCATGTCCTACGAGCAGTACTTC. The whole variable domain, remainder taken from reference TRBV18 and TRBJ2-7, is NAGVMQNPRHLVRRRGQEARLRCSPMKGHSHVYWYRQLPEEGLKFMVYLQKENIIDESGMPKERFSAEFPKEGPSILRIQQVVRGDSAAYFCASSPSRGQGAMSYEQYFGPGTRLTVT.

The V gene is TRBV29-1, the J gene TRBJ1-2; possible D gene TRBD1, 5 bases. Germline lookup yields CDR1 SQVTM and CDR2 ANQGSEA. Trimming removed 4 bases at V and 5 bases at J, with 14 bases between. This CDR3 contains 13 residues. The CDR3 nucleotides are TGCAGCGTTGCCCCCGGGACTGATTATGGCTACACCTTC. Protein product: CSVAPGTDYGYTF.

This clonotype has just a few counts. The CDR3 here is CSLSKQGRHEQFF. In DNA, the CDR3 is TGCAGCTTATCTAAACAGGGGCGACATGAGCAGTTCTTC. The chain combines TRBV29-1 with TRBJ2-1; TRBD1 matches at 7 bases. J was trimmed by 8 bases and V by 8 bases; bases with no gene match: 12. Per germline, CDR1 SQVTM and CDR2 ANQGSEA. This CDR3 region has 13 residues.

This rearrangement joins TRBV6-5 to TRBJ2-3; no reliable D call. This CDR3 spans 14 amino acids. The germline CDR1 and CDR2 sequences are MNHEY and SVGAGI. V lost 2 bases, J lost 2 bases, and 8 bases lay in between. The CDR3 loop is CASSYRDFTDTQYF. The CDR3 region has the DNA TGTGCCAGCAGTTACCGAGATTTCACAGATACGCAGTATTTT.

This clonotype was seen a few times. The chain combines TRBV7-6 with TRBJ2-5; D may correspond to TRBD1 or TRBD2 (6 bases each). Trimming took 6 bases from V and 5 from J, leaving 16 bases between them. The CDR3 length is 14 residues. CDR1 is SGHVS, CDR2 FNYEAQ, per germline. CDR3 sequence: CASSSTGRWETQYF. The CDR3 DNA follows: TGTGCCAGCAGTTCTACAGGGAGGTGGGAGACCCAGTACTTC. The entire variable domain, with the rest obtained from reference TRBV7-6 and TRBJ2-5, is as follows: GAGVSQSPRYKVTKRGQDVALRCDPISGHVSLYWYRQALGQGPEFLTYFNYEAQQDKSGLPNDRFSAERPEGSISTLTIQRTEQRDSAMYRCASSSTGRWETQYFGPGTRLLVL.

This rearrangement joins TRBV7-8 to TRBJ2-7, with 7 positions matching TRBD1. This CDR3 has 14 residues. CDR1 and CDR2 from the germline V gene are SGHVS and FQNEAQ. The V gene end was trimmed by 5 bases and the J gene end by 4 bases; junction bases not matched to a gene: 8. The CDR3 nucleotides read TGTGCCAGCAGCCAATGGGACAGATGTTACGAGCAGTACTTC. It specifies CASSQWDRCYEQYF.

This clonotype was counted a few times. The genes are TRBV4-2 and TRBJ2-7, with 9 nucleotides matching TRBD2. J was trimmed by 3 bases and V by 3 bases; bases with no gene match: 9. CDR3 length equals 16 residues. CDR1 LGHNA and CDR2 YNFKEQ come from the germline V gene. CDR3 amino acids: CASSHAASGNFYEQYF. For the CDR3, the DNA is TGTGCCAGCAGCCACGCTGCTAGCGGGAACTTCTACGAGCAGTACTTC.

This clonotype was detected only once. The gene calls are TRBV7-4 and TRBJ2-5; 8 bases are shared with TRBD2. TRBJ2-7 matches the DNA end more closely, so the J call is doubtful. The CDR3 has 14 residues. Germline values: CDR1 SGHVT, CDR2 SQSDAQ. CDR3 sequence reads: CASSLASSGTEQYF. As DNA, the CDR3 is TGTGCCAGCAGCTTAGCGAGTAGCGGGACCGAGCAGTACTTC.

The rearrangement links TRBV7-2 to TRBJ1-2; no firm D call. CDR1 is SGHTA, CDR2 FQGNSA, per germline. CDR3 length: 14 residues. V lost 1 base to trimming and J lost 4 bases, with 10 bases between them. CDR3 in amino acids: CASSLDRGGYGYTF. The CDR3 DNA follows: TGTGCCAGCAGCTTAGATCGGGGTGGCTATGGCTACACCTTC.

The chain is built from TRBV5-6 and TRBJ2-3; TRBD2 agrees at 7 bases. The ends lost 4 bases at V and 0 bases at J; junction bases unmatched: 5. The CDR3 runs to 15 residues. Germline CDR1 is SGHDT and CDR2 is YYEEEE. CDR3 nucleotide sequence: TGTGCCAGCAGCATAACTAGCGACAGCACAGATACGCAGTATTTT. It translates to CASSITSDSTDTQYF.

The gene calls are TRBV6-5 and TRBJ1-2; D is undetermined. Trimming left V 0 bases short and J 6 bases short, with 8 bases between. The CDR3 contains 13 residues. CDR1 MNHEY and CDR2 SVGAGI come from the germline V gene. Here the CDR3 reads CASSYSGLNGYTF. The CDR3 DNA sequence: TGTGCCAGCAGTTACTCAGGTCTGAATGGCTACACCTTC.

The V gene is TRBV27, the J gene TRBJ2-4; D gene uncertain. Germline V gene sequence: CDR1 MNHEY, CDR2 SMNVEV (reference sequence). The CDR3 is made up of 14 amino acids. V was trimmed by 5 bases and J by 1 base, leaving 9 bases between them. For the CDR3, the DNA is TGTGCCAGCAGTCCCCATTTTGCCAAAAACATTCAGTACTTC. It translates to CASSPHFAKNIQYF.

CDR3 nucleotides: TGTGCCACTTCAACCCCTTCTAGCACAGATACGCAGTATTTT. Protein: CATSTPSSTDTQYF. V and J are TRBV24-1 and TRBJ2-3; D remains ambiguous. The V end was cut by 10 bases, the J end by 0 bases, with 13 bases between. CDR3 size: 14 residues. The germline V gene has CDR1 KGHDR and CDR2 SFDVKD.

This rearrangement joins TRBV20-1 to TRBJ2-4, with D maybe TRBD2 (5 bases). Gene TRBJ2-7 matches the end of the DNA better, so the J call may be wrong. CDR3 size: 15 residues. CDR1 DFQATT and CDR2 SNEGSKA come from the germline V gene (reference sequence). CDR3: CSARVVGVVFYEQYF. The CDR3 coding sequence is TGCAGTGCTAGAGTTGTGGGAGTGGTTTTCTACGAGCAGTACTTC.

The V call is TRBV12-3 or TRBV12-4, the J call TRBJ1-2; D ambiguous. CDR3 size: 12 residues. V lost 3 bases and J lost 4, with 6 bases in between. CDR3 in DNA: TGTGCCAGCAGTTTCTCGGCCTATGGCTACACCTTC. This translates into CASSFSAYGYTF.

This clonotype was picked up a small number of times. The CDR3 DNA reads TGCAGTGCTTGGGTAGCCCCTTACAATGAGCAGTTCTTC. It specifies CSAWVAPYNEQFF. The genes are TRBV20-1 and TRBJ2-1; D ambiguous. Deletions cut 5 bases from V and 4 bases from J, with 12 bases between. The CDR3 length is 13 residues. Germline CDR1 reads DFQATT; CDR2 reads SNEGSKA (reference sequence).

The chain employs TRBV7-2 and TRBJ2-5, with 9 positions matching TRBD1. V lost 1 base to trimming and J lost 5 bases; unmatched junction nucleotides: 2. The germline CDR1 and CDR2 sequences are SGHTA and FQGNSA. This CDR3 contains 14 residues. The CDR3 DNA follows: TGTGCCAGCAGCTTAGGGACAGGGGCGGAGACCCAGTACTTC. It is translated as CASSLGTGAETQYF.

The chain uses TRBV7-3 and TRBJ2-2; D is possibly TRBD2 (5 bases). The V end was cut by 4 bases, the J end by 2 bases, with 17 bases between. The CDR3 has 17 amino acids. Per the germline V gene, CDR1 is SGHTA and CDR2 is FQGTGA. Written as DNA, the CDR3 is TGTGCCAGCAGCTGGGGAGCAGGCAGCTACAACACCGGGGAGCTGTTTTTT. Its protein is CASSWGAGSYNTGELFF.

The chain recombines TRBV3-1 with TRBJ2-3, with unresolved D. CDR3 size: 13 residues. V lost 0 bases to trimming and J lost 6 bases, with 7 bases between them. CDR1 LGHDT and CDR2 YNNKEL come from the germline V gene (reference sequence). The CDR3 nucleotides are TGTGCCAGCAGCCAAGATTTCCTGGATACGCAGTATTTT. Residues: CASSQDFLDTQYF.

This clonotype was picked up one time. This chain uses TRBV6-2 or TRBV6-3 with TRBJ1-5; tentative D call: TRBD1 (5 bases). The V end was cut by 0 bases, the J end by 5 bases, with 14 bases between. CDR1 MNHEY and CDR2 SVGEGT come from the germline V gene. The CDR3 is 16 amino acids. The CDR3 reads CASSYSPPQDYQPQHF. CDR3 DNA: TGTGCCAGCAGTTACTCTCCGCCACAGGATTATCAGCCCCAGCATTTT.